This T cell receptor (beta chain) originates from a study of blood T cell repertoires in COVID-19. Study context: Acute and convalescent COVID-19 samples came from the United States, Italy and Spain.

One Seattle source followed patients from active infection through their disease course. Sequenced by immunoSEQ multiplex PCR; TCRdb stores in-frame clones only, minus some. Among about 130,000 clones listed, around nine tenths were seen once. To note about this clone: A junction end diverges from the germline sequence, so it may reflect a read error. Additional DNA sequences in this sample encode the identical CDR3.

Germline values: CDR1 SQVTM, CDR2 ANQGSEA. This CDR3 spans 14 amino acids. The TCR originated in a woman in her seventies with COVID-19, enrolled during active disease. The rearrangement joins TRBV29-1 to TRBJ2-5; 8 nucleotides match TRBD2. The material sequenced was peripheral blood. CDR3 residues: CRVGGRGGAETQYF. DNA for the CDR3: TGCCGCGTGGGGGGCCGGGGGGGGGCCGAGACCCAGTACTTC.